The rows below give T cell receptor beta chains drawn from one sample of a study of blood T cell repertoires in COVID-19. TCRdb's copy holds only in-frame clones and misses some; the assay was immunoSEQ multiplex PCR. This table has 150,000 to 200,000 clones, roughly nine tenths appearing once. Sequenced: peripheral blood. These receptors all come from a woman between 65 and 79 years old with acute or convalescent COVID-19. CDR3s leave out the opening cysteine and the closing phenylalanine or tryptophan. Fields, in order: V gene, CDR3 length, J gene, CDR3 protein.

v_call: TRBV4-1; cdr3_length: 14; j_call: TRBJ2-1; cdr3_aa: ASSQFQRGSYNEQF
v_call: TRBV10-3; cdr3_length: 12; j_call: TRBJ2-7; cdr3_aa: AISVGDRGSEQY
v_call: TRBV6-6; cdr3_length: 12; j_call: TRBJ1-1; cdr3_aa: ASSYQGRDTEAF
v_call: TRBV28; cdr3_length: 13; j_call: TRBJ1-2; cdr3_aa: ASSLLSGLDYGYT
v_call: TRBV4-3; cdr3_length: 14; j_call: TRBJ1-1; cdr3_aa: ASSQGTATMNTEAF
v_call: TRBV2; cdr3_length: 12; j_call: TRBJ2-1; cdr3_aa: ASRESGGTNEQF
v_call: TRBV6-1; cdr3_length: 12; j_call: TRBJ2-5; cdr3_aa: ASSEDLVRETQY
v_call: TRBV9; cdr3_length: 12; j_call: TRBJ1-2; cdr3_aa: ASSPSGGIYGYT
v_call: TRBV23-1; cdr3_length: 12; j_call: TRBJ1-2; cdr3_aa: ASRMTGSEYGYT
v_call: TRBV27; cdr3_length: 10; j_call: TRBJ1-4; cdr3_aa: ASSPRSQKLF
v_call: TRBV10-3; cdr3_length: 11; j_call: TRBJ1-6; cdr3_aa: AISRDRRSPLH
v_call: TRBV18; cdr3_length: 12; j_call: TRBJ1-5; cdr3_aa: ASSQQGRNQPQH
v_call: TRBV6-6; cdr3_length: 13; j_call: TRBJ2-7; cdr3_aa: ASSLGHGSSYEQY
v_call: TRBV7-9; cdr3_length: 12; j_call: TRBJ1-2; cdr3_aa: ASSLVVTNYGYT
v_call: TRBV7-2; cdr3_length: 17; j_call: TRBJ2-2; cdr3_aa: ASSLVWGLAGSYPGELF
v_call: TRBV6-5; cdr3_length: 14; j_call: TRBJ2-1; cdr3_aa: ASSLTGTASYNEQF
v_call: TRBV7-2; cdr3_length: 13; j_call: TRBJ2-2; cdr3_aa: ASSLAQLGTGELF
v_call: TRBV2; cdr3_length: 13; j_call: TRBJ2-5; cdr3_aa: ASTKWEGRQETQY
v_call: TRBV10-3; cdr3_length: 11; j_call: TRBJ1-5; cdr3_aa: AISGRTDQPQH
v_call: TRBV30; cdr3_length: 12; j_call: TRBJ1-3; cdr3_aa: AWSVWGVGNTIY
v_call: TRBV5-4; cdr3_length: 13; j_call: TRBJ1-1; cdr3_aa: ASSSQQGFNTEAF
v_call: TRBV27; cdr3_length: 13; j_call: TRBJ2-1; cdr3_aa: ASKYRTSGYNEQF
v_call: TRBV6-6; cdr3_length: 13; j_call: TRBJ1-2; cdr3_aa: ASSLVTGGKDGYT
v_call: TRBV6-5; cdr3_length: 11; j_call: TRBJ1-6; cdr3_aa: ASKRQGFSPLH
v_call: TRBV20-1; cdr3_length: 14; j_call: TRBJ2-5; cdr3_aa: SASGGLAGARETQY
v_call: TRBV5-5; cdr3_length: 11; j_call: TRBJ2-7; cdr3_aa: ASRQTGGQEQY
v_call: TRBV12-3/TRBV12-4; cdr3_length: 11; j_call: TRBJ2-2; cdr3_aa: ASGDINTGELF
v_call: TRBV6-2/TRBV6-3; cdr3_length: 14; j_call: TRBJ2-7; cdr3_aa: ASSYTPGTGSDEQY
v_call: TRBV18; cdr3_length: 13; j_call: TRBJ1-6; cdr3_aa: ASSTGTSYNSPLH
v_call: TRBV19; cdr3_length: 16; j_call: TRBJ2-3; cdr3_aa: ASSTQGLAGGPTDTQY
v_call: TRBV28; cdr3_length: 13; j_call: TRBJ1-5; cdr3_aa: ASSLHSGSNQPQH
v_call: TRBV18; cdr3_length: 11; j_call: TRBJ2-7; cdr3_aa: ASSPDRVHEQY
v_call: TRBV24-1; cdr3_length: 14; j_call: TRBJ1-2; cdr3_aa: ATSETDGGFNYGYT
v_call: TRBV2; cdr3_length: 13; j_call: TRBJ2-7; cdr3_aa: ASTIPDRETYEQY
v_call: TRBV4-1; cdr3_length: 14; j_call: TRBJ1-3; cdr3_aa: ASSQEVAGTGNTIY
v_call: TRBV7-2; cdr3_length: 11; j_call: TRBJ2-1; cdr3_aa: ASSTTRTGKQF
v_call: TRBV7-3; cdr3_length: 12; j_call: TRBJ1-6; cdr3_aa: ASSFGNRGSPLH
v_call: TRBV10-3; cdr3_length: 13; j_call: TRBJ1-1; cdr3_aa: AISDTGQLKTEAF
v_call: TRBV5-4; cdr3_length: 13; j_call: TRBJ1-1; cdr3_aa: ASSSRYEGGTEAF
v_call: TRBV6-5; cdr3_length: 13; j_call: TRBJ1-2; cdr3_aa: ASRLPTGGGYGYT